This T cell receptor (beta chain) was sequenced during a study of shared clonotypes between healthy human individuals. Study-wide findings and caveats: Between several donors, naive CD4 clonotypes were shared at a level of about 5%.

The naive CD8 population came from CD45RO-negative cells selected for CCR7, without terminally differentiated effector memory CD45RA+ cells. Each sample came from a Caucasian adult donor living in Nashville, Tennessee. Per the original methods: ImmunoSEQ yielded junction-only sequences lacking quality scores, so filtering differed. Produced via immunoSEQ multiplex PCR; TCRdb's table is partial and in-frame only. V and J calls plus clone size are reproduced from that table; the DNA served to infer D and trimming. Of some 2.1 million clones listed, roughly 95% are singletons. A note on this clone: Its antigen is still unknown. Other DNA variants within this sample encode the same CDR3.

The CDR3 is 14 residues long. The germline CDR1 and CDR2 sequences are MNHEY and SMNVEV (reference sequence). The trim removed 5 bases at V and 7 bases at J, leaving 3 bases unmatched. The sample taken for sequencing was naive CD8+ T cells sorted from blood. This TCR derives from a man aged 18 to 35 in good health. The chain employs TRBV27 and TRBJ2-1, with 12 bases lining up with TRBD2. The CDR3 DNA reads as TGTGCCAGCAGTCCTGGACTAGCGGGGAATGAGCAGTTCTTC. It codes for CASSPGLAGNEQFF.